This is a list of T cell receptor beta chains from one sample in a study of response to subunit inactivated influenza vaccine. TCRdb re-derived calls from the RT-PCR reads in MiXCR, one entry per CDR3 protein. Of some 500,000 distinct CDR3 sequences listed, approximately 24% are singletons. Sample: CD4+ T cells sorted from PBMCs, taken more than 4 days after vaccination. These receptors all come from a man aged 50-59 years who received an inactivated influenza vaccine. CDR3s include the opening cysteine and the closing phenylalanine or tryptophan.

V gene: TRBV4-1
CDR3 length: 16
CDR3 protein: CASSQDRAGANYGYTF

V gene: TRBV12-3/TRBV12-4
CDR3 length: 13
CDR3 protein: CASSLVATGELFF

V gene: TRBV20-1
CDR3 length: 13
CDR3 protein: CSARRQATYEQYF

V gene: TRBV5-1
CDR3 length: 15
CDR3 protein: CASSLGTASNQPQHF

V gene: TRBV9
CDR3 length: 17
CDR3 protein: CASSITPLAGVVETQYF

V gene: TRBV12-3/TRBV12-4
CDR3 length: 15
CDR3 protein: CASSQGQGLFYEQYF

V gene: TRBV5-1
CDR3 length: 14
CDR3 protein: CASSLRIEGNEQFF

V gene: TRBV5-1
CDR3 length: 15
CDR3 protein: CASSLTGTRSEKLFF

V gene: TRBV29-1
CDR3 length: 15
CDR3 protein: CSVRGTGKGADTQYF

V gene: TRBV7-2
CDR3 length: 13
CDR3 protein: CASSLKNVGEQYF

V gene: TRBV25-1
CDR3 length: 15
CDR3 protein: CASSAGHLSYNEQFF

V gene: TRBV7-2
CDR3 length: 14
CDR3 protein: CASSLALGQSAQYF

V gene: TRBV20-1
CDR3 length: 15
CDR3 protein: CSAANSRGTNYGYTF

V gene: TRBV30
CDR3 length: 13
CDR3 protein: CAWSVRQAGELFF

V gene: TRBV19
CDR3 length: 14
CDR3 protein: CASSRTGTHYEQYF

V gene: TRBV10-2
CDR3 length: 15
CDR3 protein: CASKTSGGAGGELFF

V gene: TRBV6-2/TRBV6-3
CDR3 length: 13
CDR3 protein: CASSYIALGEQFF

V gene: TRBV7-8
CDR3 length: 14
CDR3 protein: CASSPTSYTGELFF

V gene: TRBV29-1
CDR3 length: 12
CDR3 protein: CSVAGDEETQYF

V gene: TRBV28
CDR3 length: 16
CDR3 protein: CASSLTGTGGSYEQYF

V gene: TRBV12-3/TRBV12-4
CDR3 length: 17
CDR3 protein: CASSLNRGGSSYNEQFF

V gene: TRBV20-1
CDR3 length: 11
CDR3 protein: CSASVDNEQFF

V gene: TRBV18
CDR3 length: 15
CDR3 protein: CASSPLTGNTGELFF

V gene: TRBV18
CDR3 length: 13
CDR3 protein: CASSPLAKNIQYF

V gene: TRBV5-1
CDR3 length: 15
CDR3 protein: CASSLGTDRPTEAFF

V gene: TRBV6-2/TRBV6-3
CDR3 length: 17
CDR3 protein: CASSYGTSGRAYNEQFF

V gene: TRBV7-9
CDR3 length: 14
CDR3 protein: CASSLTAVNTEAFF

V gene: TRBV28
CDR3 length: 15
CDR3 protein: CASSQGQGYNSPLHF

V gene: TRBV12-3/TRBV12-4
CDR3 length: 14
CDR3 protein: CASSLGAGPYEQYF

V gene: TRBV7-2
CDR3 length: 16
CDR3 protein: CASSPQVGGINNEQFF

V gene: TRBV4-2
CDR3 length: 14
CDR3 protein: CASSQDSSKNTQYF

V gene: TRBV29-1
CDR3 length: 14
CDR3 protein: CSLRQGVKSDTQYF

V gene: TRBV20-1
CDR3 length: 15
CDR3 protein: CSARMHRGFTDTQYF

V gene: TRBV12-3/TRBV12-4
CDR3 length: 12
CDR3 protein: CASTMAGGGYTF

V gene: TRBV7-2
CDR3 length: 14
CDR3 protein: CASSFPGMWNEQFF

V gene: TRBV11-2
CDR3 length: 14
CDR3 protein: CASRRGLPPSGQYF

V gene: TRBV7-7
CDR3 length: 15
CDR3 protein: CASSLTLAATDTQYF

V gene: TRBV29-1
CDR3 length: 13
CDR3 protein: CSVGGLAGVEQYF

V gene: TRBV6-6
CDR3 length: 13
CDR3 protein: CASSYRGRDTQYF

V gene: TRBV6-2/TRBV6-3
CDR3 length: 14
CDR3 protein: CATIRDPSSYEQYF

V gene: TRBV29-1
CDR3 length: 12
CDR3 protein: CSAWKGTGELFF

V gene: TRBV5-1
CDR3 length: 14
CDR3 protein: CASSLGPANTEAFF

V gene: TRBV5-1
CDR3 length: 19
CDR3 protein: CASTQTGTGQMASTDTQYF

V gene: TRBV2
CDR3 length: 15
CDR3 protein: CASRSGGSSTDTQYF

V gene: TRBV12-3/TRBV12-4
CDR3 length: 16
CDR3 protein: CASSLVLAASGNEQFF